The TCR beta chain described here comes from a study of cytomegalovirus exposure and HLA in healthy donors. The study, taken as a whole, reports: Later analysis revealed greater clonal expansion in HLA-associated TCR beta chains than in equally common others.

Each of the donors was a healthy bone marrow donor. While unrecorded immune exposures were likely, the donors were nominally healthy when sampled. Trimming took off 1 base at V and 5 bases at J, with 10 bases between the two ends. This CDR3 is 14 amino acids long. CDR1 and CDR2 (germline): SGHRS, YFSETQ. 60 Vbeta and 13 Jbeta primers were used in PCR. Sequenced by immunoSEQ multiplex PCR; TCRdb stores in-frame clones only, minus some. The data show 250,000 to 350,000 clones, 86% seen once. Remarks on this clone: Its antigen remains unidentified.

The sequence was collected from a man aged 40-49 years in good health and CMV-seropositive. The sequencing sample was made of PBMCs. The rearrangement links TRBV5-1 to TRBJ2-1; the D gene is possibly TRBD2 (6 bases). The chain's CDR3 is CASSLFSGDNEQFF. In DNA, the CDR3 is TGCGCCAGCAGCTTGTTTAGCGGAGACAATGAGCAGTTCTTC.